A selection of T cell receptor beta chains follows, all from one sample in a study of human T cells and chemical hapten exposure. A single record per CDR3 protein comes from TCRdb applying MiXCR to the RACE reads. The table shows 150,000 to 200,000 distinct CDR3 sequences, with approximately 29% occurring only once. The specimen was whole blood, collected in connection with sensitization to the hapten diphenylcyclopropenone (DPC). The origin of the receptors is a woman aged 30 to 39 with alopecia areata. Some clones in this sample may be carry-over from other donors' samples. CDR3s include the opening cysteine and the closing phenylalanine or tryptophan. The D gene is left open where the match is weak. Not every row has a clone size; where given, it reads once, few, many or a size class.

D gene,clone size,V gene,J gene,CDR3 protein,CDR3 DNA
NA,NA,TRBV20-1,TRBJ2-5,CSARDSKQSTETQYF,TGCAGTGCTAGAGATTCTAAGCAGTCTACGGAGACCCAGTACTTC
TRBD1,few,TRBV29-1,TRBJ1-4,CSVARDSNEKLFF,TGCAGCGTTGCCCGGGACAGCAATGAAAAACTGTTTTTT
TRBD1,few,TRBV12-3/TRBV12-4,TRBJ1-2,CASSPGTGYGYTF,TGTGCCAGCAGTCCCGGGACAGGGTATGGCTACACCTTC
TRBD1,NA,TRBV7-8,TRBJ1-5,CASSPNQGARQPQHF,TGTGCCAGCAGCCCTAATCAGGGGGCAAGGCAGCCCCAGCATTTT
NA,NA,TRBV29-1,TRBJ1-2,CSVGTDYGYTF,TGCAGCGTTGGGACAGACTATGGCTACACCTTC
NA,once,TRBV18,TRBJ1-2,CASSPGGAGQTAGSEGYTF,TGTGCCAGCTCCCCCGGGGGGGCAGGACAGACCGCCGGGTCTGAAGGCTACACCTTC
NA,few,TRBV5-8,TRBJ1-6,CASSLLGSPLHF,TGTGCCAGCAGCCTACTCGGGTCACCCCTCCACTTT
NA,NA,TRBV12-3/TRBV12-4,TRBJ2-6,CASSLRGTGANVLTF,TGTGCCAGCAGTTTACGCGGGACCGGGGCCAACGTCCTGACTTTC
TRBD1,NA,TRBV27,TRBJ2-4,CASSPGQGAINIQYF,TGTGCCAGCAGTCCCGGACAGGGGGCTATTAACATTCAGTACTTC
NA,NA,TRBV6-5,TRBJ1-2,CASSPTAPRDGYTF,TGTGCCAGCAGTCCAACCGCCCCGCGCGATGGCTACACCTTC
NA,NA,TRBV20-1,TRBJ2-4,CSARAVPKNIQYF,TGCAGTGCTAGGGCTGTGCCCAAAAACATTCAGTACTTC
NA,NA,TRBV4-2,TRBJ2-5,CASSQERVGLAQETQYF,TGTGCCAGCAGCCAAGAGAGAGTTGGGCTAGCCCAAGAGACCCAGTACTTC
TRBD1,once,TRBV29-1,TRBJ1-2,CSVEGTGGYGYTF,TGCAGCGTTGAGGGGACAGGGGGCTATGGCTACACCTTC
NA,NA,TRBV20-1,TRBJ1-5,CSASGSGNQPQHF,TGCAGTGCTTCAGGATCGGGCAATCAGCCCCAGCATTTT
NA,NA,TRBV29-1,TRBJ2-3,CSVQPTKGGDTDTQYF,TGCAGCGTTCAACCGACGAAGGGGGGGGACACCGATACGCAGTATTTT
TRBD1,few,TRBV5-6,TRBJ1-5,CASSNQGDRGPQHF,TGTGCCAGCAGTAACCAGGGGGATCGTGGGCCCCAGCATTTT
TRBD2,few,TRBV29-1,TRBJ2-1,CSVGLASNEQFF,TGCAGCGTTGGACTAGCTTCAAATGAGCAGTTCTTC
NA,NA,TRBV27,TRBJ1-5,CASLRRGLIQPQHF,TGTGCCAGCCTTCGCAGGGGTTTGATTCAGCCCCAGCATTTT
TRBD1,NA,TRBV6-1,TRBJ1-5,CASSSRTGNYQPQHF,TGTGCCAGCAGTTCCCGGACAGGCAACTATCAGCCCCAGCATTTT
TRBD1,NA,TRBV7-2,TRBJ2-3,CASSLRDRGLRASDTQYF,TGTGCCAGCAGCCTCCGGGACAGGGGGCTCAGGGCCTCAGATACGCAGTATTTT
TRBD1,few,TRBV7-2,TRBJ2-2,CASSQQVRGLNTGELFF,TGTGCCAGCAGTCAGCAAGTCAGGGGGCTGAACACCGGGGAGCTGTTTTTT
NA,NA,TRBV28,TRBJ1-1,CASSVAGDTEAFF,TGTGCCAGTTCCGTCGCCGGCGACACTGAAGCTTTCTTT
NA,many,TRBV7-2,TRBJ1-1,CASSSRQNTEAFF,TGTGCCAGCAGTTCGAGACAGAACACTGAAGCTTTCTTT
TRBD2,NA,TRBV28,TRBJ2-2,CASYGTSPSYTGELFF,TGTGCCAGCTACGGGACTAGCCCTTCCTACACCGGGGAGCTGTTTTTT
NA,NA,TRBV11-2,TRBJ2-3,CASSSGTRASTDTQYF,TGTGCCAGCAGCTCCGGGACTCGTGCTAGCACAGATACGCAGTATTTT
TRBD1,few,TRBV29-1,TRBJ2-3,CSVEGTGGTDTQYF,TGCAGCGTTGAGGGGACAGGGGGTACAGATACGCAGTATTTT
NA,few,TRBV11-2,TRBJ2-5,CASSLSQKETQYF,TGTGCCAGCAGCTTGTCTCAGAAAGAGACCCAGTACTTC
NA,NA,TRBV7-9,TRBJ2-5,CASSLVGTTEETQYF,TGTGCCAGCAGCTTAGTAGGGACAACCGAAGAGACCCAGTACTTC
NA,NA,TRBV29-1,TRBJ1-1,CSVETALAFF,TGCAGCGTTGAGACAGCGTTAGCTTTCTTT
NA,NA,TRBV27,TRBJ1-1,CASRTTAGVTEAFF,TGTGCCAGCAGGACGACAGCGGGGGTCACTGAAGCTTTCTTT
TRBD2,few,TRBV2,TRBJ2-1,CATQSGGSYNEQFF,TGTGCCACTCAGAGCGGGGGTTCCTACAATGAGCAGTTCTTC
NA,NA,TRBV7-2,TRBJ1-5,CASSFSQYNQPQHF,TGTGCCAGCAGCTTTAGCCAGTACAATCAGCCCCAGCATTTT
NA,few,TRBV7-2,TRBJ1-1,CASSTPTENTEAFF,TGTGCCAGCAGCACGCCAACAGAGAACACTGAAGCTTTCTTT
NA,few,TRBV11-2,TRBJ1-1,CASSLGHGNTEAFF,TGTGCCAGCAGCTTAGGGCACGGGAACACTGAAGCTTTCTTT
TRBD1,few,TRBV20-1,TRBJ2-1,CSASRTGGRSYNEQFF,TGCAGTGCTAGCAGGACAGGGGGACGCTCCTACAATGAGCAGTTCTTC
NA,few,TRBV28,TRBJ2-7,CASRAAGIAYEQYF,TGTGCCAGCAGGGCCGCAGGGATCGCCTACGAGCAGTACTTC
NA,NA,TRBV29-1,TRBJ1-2,CSVETGTLYGYTF,TGCAGCGTTGAAACGGGTACCCTCTATGGCTACACCTTC
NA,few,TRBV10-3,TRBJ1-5,CAISEGSHSNQPQHF,TGTGCCATCAGTGAGGGCAGCCATAGCAATCAGCCCCAGCATTTT
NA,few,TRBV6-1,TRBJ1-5,CASSESGADQPQHF,TGTGCCAGCAGTGAGTCAGGAGCGGACCAGCCCCAGCATTTT
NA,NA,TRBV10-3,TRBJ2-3,CAISEPNRVADTQYF,TGTGCCATCAGTGAGCCCAACAGGGTCGCAGATACGCAGTATTTT
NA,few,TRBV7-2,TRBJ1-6,CASSPRMGTGSPLHF,TGTGCCAGCAGCCCGAGGATGGGTACTGGATCACCCCTCCACTTT
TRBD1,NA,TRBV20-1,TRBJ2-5,CSAGQGWEETQYF,TGCAGTGCCGGACAGGGTTGGGAAGAGACCCAGTACTTC
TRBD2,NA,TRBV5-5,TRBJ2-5,CASSLDPAGIQETQYF,TGTGCCAGCAGCTTGGACCCAGCGGGGATTCAAGAGACCCAGTACTTC
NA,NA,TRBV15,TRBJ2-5,CATSRDRTRPETQYF,TGTGCCACCAGCAGAGATCGGACGCGACCCGAGACCCAGTACTTC
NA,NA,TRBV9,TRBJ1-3,CASSPGGGRYTIYF,TGTGCCAGCAGCCCTGGGGGCGGCAGGTACACCATATATTTT
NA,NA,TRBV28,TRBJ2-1,CASSLGLPGEQFF,TGTGCCAGCAGTCTGGGACTCCCGGGTGAGCAGTTCTTC
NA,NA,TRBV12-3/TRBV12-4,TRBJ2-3,CASSSRGDPSTDTQYF,TGTGCCAGCAGTTCCCGAGGGGACCCTAGCACAGATACGCAGTATTTT
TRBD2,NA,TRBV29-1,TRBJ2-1,CSVVSSSGRYNEQFF,TGCAGCGTTGTTTCGTCGAGCGGGAGATACAATGAGCAGTTCTTC
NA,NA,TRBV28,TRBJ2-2,CASSLGAELFF,TGTGCCAGCAGTTTGGGAGCGGAGCTGTTTTTT
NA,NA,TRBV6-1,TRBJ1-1,CASSEAGGGRAEAFF,TGTGCCAGCAGTGAAGCAGGGGGGGGCAGGGCTGAAGCTTTCTTT
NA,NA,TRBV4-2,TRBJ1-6,CASSQEGRSPLHF,TGTGCCAGCAGCCAAGAAGGGCGTTCACCCCTCCACTTT
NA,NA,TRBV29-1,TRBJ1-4,CSARQFNEKLFF,TGCAGCGCCAGACAGTTTAATGAAAAACTGTTTTTT
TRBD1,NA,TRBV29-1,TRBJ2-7,CSVRAGGGPGEQYF,TGCAGCGTAAGAGCAGGGGGCGGGCCGGGCGAGCAGTACTTC
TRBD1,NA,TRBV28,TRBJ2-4,CASSLQGARYF,TGTGCCAGTTCCTTACAGGGGGCGAGATACTTC